This T cell receptor beta chain originates from a study of cytomegalovirus exposure and HLA in healthy donors. General study points: With high specificity and sensitivity, the classifier reportedly diagnosed cytomegalovirus status. One later analysis, an examination of the roughly 130 validation repertoires, found that first-cohort TCR clusters tended to co-occur in them. A few chains linked to CMV were shown in vitro to be specific for CMV antigens. While the bulk of TCR sequences proved rare, some public TCRs turned up in many donors.

J lost 4 bases, V lost 2 bases, and 4 bases had no gene match. Germline CDR1 and CDR2: MDHEN and SYDVKM. CDR3 length equals 17 residues. With regard to this clone: Antigen unknown.

Only in-frame clones appear in the TCRdb table, and some are missing; sequencing was by immunoSEQ multiplex PCR. The sample has 200,000 to 250,000 clones; around 90% are singletons. The sequencing input was PBMCs. The chain links TRBV28 to TRBJ2-4, with 14 bases that match TRBD2. The sequence was collected from a woman younger than 30 in good health and CMV-seropositive. CDR3 sequence (DNA): TGTGCCAGCAGTTTACTTCGACTAGCGGGAGGGAAAAACATTCAGTACTTC. Its protein product is CASSLLRLAGGKNIQYF.